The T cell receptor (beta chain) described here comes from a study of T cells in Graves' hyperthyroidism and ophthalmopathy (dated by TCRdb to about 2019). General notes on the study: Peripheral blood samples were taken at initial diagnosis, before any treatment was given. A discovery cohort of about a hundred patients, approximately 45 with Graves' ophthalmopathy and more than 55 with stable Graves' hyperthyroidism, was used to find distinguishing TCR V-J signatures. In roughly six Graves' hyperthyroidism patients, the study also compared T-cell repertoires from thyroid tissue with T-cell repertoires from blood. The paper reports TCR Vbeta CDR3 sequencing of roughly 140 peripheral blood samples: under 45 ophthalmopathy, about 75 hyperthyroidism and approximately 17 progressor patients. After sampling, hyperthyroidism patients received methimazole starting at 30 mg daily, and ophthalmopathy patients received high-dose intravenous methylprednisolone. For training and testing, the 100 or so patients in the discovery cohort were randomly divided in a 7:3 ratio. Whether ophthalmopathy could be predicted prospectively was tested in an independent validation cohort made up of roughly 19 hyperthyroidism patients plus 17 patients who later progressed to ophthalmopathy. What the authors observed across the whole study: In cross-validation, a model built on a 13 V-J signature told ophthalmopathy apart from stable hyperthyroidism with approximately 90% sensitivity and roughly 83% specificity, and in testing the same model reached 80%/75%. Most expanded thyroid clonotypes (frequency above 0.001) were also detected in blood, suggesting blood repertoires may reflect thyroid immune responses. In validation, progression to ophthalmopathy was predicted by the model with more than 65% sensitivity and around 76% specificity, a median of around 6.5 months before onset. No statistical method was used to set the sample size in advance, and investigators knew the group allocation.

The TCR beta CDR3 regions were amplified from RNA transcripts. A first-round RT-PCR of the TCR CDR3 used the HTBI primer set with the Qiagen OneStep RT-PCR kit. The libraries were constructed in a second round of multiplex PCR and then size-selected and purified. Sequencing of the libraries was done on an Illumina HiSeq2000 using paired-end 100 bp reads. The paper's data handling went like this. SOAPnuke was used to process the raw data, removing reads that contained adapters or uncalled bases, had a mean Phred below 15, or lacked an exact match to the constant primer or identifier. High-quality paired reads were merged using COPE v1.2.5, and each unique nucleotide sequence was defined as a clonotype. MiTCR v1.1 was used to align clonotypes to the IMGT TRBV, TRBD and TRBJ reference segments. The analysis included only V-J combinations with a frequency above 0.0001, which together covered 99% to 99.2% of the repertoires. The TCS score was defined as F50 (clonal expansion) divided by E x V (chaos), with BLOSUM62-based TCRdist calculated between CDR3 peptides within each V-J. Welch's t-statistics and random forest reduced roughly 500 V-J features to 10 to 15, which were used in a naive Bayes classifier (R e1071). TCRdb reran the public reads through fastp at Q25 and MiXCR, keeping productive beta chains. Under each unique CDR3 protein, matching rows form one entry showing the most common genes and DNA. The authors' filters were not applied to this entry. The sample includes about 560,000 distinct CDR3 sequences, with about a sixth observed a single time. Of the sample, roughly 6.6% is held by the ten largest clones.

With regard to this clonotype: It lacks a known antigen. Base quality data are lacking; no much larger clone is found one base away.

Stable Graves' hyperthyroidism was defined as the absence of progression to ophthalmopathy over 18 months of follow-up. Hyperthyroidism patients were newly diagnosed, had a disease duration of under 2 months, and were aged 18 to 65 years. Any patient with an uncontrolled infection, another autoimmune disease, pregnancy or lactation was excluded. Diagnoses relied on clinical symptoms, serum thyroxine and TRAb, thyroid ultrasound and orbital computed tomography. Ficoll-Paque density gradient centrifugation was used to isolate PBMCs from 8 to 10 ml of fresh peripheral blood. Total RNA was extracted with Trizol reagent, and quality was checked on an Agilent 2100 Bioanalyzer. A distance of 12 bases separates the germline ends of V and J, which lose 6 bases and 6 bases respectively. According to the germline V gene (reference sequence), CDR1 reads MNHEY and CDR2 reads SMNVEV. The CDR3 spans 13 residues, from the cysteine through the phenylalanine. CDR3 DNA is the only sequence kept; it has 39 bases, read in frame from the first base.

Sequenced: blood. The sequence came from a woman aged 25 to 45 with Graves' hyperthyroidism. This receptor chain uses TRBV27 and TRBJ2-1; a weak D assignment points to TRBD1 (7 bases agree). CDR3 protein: CASRTRGVNEQFF. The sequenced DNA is TGTGCCAGCAGGACCAGGGGGGTCAATGAGCAGTTCTTC.